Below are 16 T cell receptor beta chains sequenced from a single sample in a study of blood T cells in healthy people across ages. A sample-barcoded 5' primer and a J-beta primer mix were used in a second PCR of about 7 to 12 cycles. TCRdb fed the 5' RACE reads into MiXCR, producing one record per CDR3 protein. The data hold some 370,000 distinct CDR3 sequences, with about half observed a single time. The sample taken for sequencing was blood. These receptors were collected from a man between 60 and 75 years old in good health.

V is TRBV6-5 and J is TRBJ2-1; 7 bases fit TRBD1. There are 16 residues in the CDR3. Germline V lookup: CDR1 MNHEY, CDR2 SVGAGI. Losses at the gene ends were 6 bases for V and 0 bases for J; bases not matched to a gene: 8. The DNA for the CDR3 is TGTGCCAGCAGAAAAGGACAGGCAAGCTCCTACAATGAGCAGTTCTTC. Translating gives CASRKGQASSYNEQFF.

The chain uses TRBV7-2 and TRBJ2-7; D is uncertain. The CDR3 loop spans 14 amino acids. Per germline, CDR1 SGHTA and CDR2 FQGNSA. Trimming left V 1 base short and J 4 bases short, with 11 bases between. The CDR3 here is CASSLDPEPYEQYF. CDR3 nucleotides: TGTGCCAGCAGCTTAGACCCGGAACCATACGAGCAGTACTTC.

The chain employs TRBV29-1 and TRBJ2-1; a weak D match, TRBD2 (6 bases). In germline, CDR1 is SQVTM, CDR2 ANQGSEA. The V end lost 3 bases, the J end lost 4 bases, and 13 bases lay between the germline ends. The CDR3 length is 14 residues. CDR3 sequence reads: CSVEVRGKYNEQFF. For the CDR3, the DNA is TGCAGCGTTGAGGTGCGGGGTAAATACAATGAGCAGTTCTTC.

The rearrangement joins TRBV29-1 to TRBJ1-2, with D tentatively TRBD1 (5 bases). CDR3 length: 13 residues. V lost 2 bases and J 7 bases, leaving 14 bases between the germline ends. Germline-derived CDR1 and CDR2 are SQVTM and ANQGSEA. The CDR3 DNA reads TGCAGCGTTGAACGCGGGGTCGGGGGTGGCTACACCTTC. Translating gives CSVERGVGGGYTF.

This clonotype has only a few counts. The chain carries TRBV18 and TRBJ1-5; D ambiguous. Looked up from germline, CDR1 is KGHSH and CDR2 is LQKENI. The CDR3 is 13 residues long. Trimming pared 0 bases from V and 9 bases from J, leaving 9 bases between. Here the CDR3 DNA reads TGTGCCAGCTCACCACCTGGGCGACGGCCCCAGCATTTT. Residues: CASSPPGRRPQHF.

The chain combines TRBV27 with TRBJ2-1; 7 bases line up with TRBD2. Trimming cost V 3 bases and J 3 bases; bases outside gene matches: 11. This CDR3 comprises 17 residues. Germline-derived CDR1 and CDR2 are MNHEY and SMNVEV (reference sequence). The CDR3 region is CASSFSRSLAGYNEQFF. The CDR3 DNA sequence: TGTGCCAGCAGTTTTAGTAGGAGCTTAGCGGGCTACAATGAGCAGTTCTTC.

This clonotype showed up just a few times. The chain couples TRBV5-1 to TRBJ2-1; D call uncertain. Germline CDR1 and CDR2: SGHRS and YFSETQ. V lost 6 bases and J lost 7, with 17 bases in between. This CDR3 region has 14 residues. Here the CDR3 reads CASNLGDGVNEQFF. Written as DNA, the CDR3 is TGCGCCAGCAATCTGGGCGATGGTGTGAATGAGCAGTTCTTC.

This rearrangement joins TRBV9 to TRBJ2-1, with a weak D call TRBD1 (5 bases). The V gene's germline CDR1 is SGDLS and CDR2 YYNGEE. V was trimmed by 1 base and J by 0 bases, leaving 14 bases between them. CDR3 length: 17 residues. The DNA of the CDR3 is TGTGCCAGCAGCGTAACAGGCGACTCCTTCTCCTACAATGAGCAGTTCTTC. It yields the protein CASSVTGDSFSYNEQFF.

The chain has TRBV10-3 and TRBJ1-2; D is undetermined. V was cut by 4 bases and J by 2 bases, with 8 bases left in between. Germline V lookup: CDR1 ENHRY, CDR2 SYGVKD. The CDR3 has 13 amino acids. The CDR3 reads CAISVGLNYGYTF. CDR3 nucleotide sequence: TGTGCCATCAGTGTAGGGCTCAACTATGGCTACACCTTC.

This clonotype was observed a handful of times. CDR3 sequence (DNA): TGCAGTGCTAGAGACGCGTTCCGCTCCTACAATGAGCAGTTCTTC. Its protein product is CSARDAFRSYNEQFF. The chain has TRBV20-1 and TRBJ2-1, with D uncertain. Between the trimmed V and J ends, which lost 0 bases and 0 bases, there was a span of 9 bases. Germline CDR1 is DFQATT and CDR2 is SNEGSKA (reference sequence). There are 15 residues in the CDR3.

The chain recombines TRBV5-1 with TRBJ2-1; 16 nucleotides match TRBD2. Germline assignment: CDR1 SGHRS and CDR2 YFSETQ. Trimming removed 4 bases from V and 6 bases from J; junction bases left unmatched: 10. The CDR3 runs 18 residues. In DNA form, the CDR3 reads TGCGCCAGCAGCGAGGGACTAGCGGGGGGGCCCTACCTCAATGAGCAGTTCTTC. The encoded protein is CASSEGLAGGPYLNEQFF.

The CDR3 nucleotides read TGCAGTGCTGCGGGACTAGCTCCCAGCGCATATACAGATACGCAGTATTTT. Encoded protein: CSAAGLAPSAYTDTQYF. V and J are TRBV20-1 and TRBJ2-3; 9 positions match TRBD2. The CDR3 has 17 residues. Germline-derived CDR1 and CDR2 are DFQATT and SNEGSKA (reference sequence). With V trimmed by 5 bases and J by 3 bases, 15 bases remained unmatched.

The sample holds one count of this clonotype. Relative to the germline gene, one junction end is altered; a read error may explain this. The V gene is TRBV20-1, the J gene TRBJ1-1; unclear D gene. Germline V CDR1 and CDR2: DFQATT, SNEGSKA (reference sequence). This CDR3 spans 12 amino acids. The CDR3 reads CRASAGNTEAFF. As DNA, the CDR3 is TGCAGGGCTAGTGCGGGGAACACTGAAGCTTTCTTT.

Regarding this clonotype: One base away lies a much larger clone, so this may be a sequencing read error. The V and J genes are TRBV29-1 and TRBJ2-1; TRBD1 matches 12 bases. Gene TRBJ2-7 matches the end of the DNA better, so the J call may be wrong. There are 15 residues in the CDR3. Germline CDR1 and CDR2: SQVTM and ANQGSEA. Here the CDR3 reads CSVRTGTGGPNEQYF. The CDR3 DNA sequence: TGCAGCGTCAGAACCGGGACAGGGGGCCCAAATGAGCAGTACTTC.

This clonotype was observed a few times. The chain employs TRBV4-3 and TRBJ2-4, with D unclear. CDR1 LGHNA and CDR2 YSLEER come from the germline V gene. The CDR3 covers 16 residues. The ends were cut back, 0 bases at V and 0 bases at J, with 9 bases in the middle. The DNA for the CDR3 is TGCGCCAGCAGCCAAGATCTCCTACTAGCCAAAAACATTCAGTACTTC. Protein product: CASSQDLLLAKNIQYF.

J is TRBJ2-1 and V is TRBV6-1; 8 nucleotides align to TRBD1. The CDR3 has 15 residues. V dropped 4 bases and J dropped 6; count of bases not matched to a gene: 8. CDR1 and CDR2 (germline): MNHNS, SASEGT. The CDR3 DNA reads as TGTGCCAGCAGTGGGACAGGGCAAAGGTTCAATGAGCAGTTCTTC. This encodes CASSGTGQRFNEQFF.